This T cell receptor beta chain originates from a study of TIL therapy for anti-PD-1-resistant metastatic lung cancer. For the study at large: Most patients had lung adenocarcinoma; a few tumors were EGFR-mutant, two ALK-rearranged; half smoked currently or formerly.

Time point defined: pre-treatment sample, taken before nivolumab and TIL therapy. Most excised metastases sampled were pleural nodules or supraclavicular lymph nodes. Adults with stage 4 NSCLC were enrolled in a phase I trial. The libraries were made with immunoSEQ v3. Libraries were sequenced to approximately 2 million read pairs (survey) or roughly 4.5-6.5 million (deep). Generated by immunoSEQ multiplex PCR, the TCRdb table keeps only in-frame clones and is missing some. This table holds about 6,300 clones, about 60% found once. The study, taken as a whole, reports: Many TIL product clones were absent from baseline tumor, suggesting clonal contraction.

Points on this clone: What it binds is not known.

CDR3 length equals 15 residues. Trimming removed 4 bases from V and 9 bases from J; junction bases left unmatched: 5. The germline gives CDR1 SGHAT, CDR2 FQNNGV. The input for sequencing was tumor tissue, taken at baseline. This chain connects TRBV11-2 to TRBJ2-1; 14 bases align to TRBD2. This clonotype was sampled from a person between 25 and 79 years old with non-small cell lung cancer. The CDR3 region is CASSWGTSGRSEQFF. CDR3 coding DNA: TGTGCCAGCAGCTGGGGGACTAGCGGGAGAAGTGAGCAGTTCTTC.